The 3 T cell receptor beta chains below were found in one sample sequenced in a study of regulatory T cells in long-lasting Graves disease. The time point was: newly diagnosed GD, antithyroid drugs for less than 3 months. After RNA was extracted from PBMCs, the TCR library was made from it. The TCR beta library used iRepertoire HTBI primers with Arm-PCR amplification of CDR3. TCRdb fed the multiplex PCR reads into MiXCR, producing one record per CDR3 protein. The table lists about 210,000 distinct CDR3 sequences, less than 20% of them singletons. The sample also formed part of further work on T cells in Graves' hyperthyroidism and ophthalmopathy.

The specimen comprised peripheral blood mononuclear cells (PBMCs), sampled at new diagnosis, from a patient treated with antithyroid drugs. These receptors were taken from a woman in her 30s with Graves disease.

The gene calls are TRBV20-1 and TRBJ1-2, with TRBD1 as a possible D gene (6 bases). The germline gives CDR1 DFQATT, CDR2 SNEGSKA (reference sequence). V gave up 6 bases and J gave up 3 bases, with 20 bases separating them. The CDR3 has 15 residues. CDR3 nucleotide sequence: TGCAGTGCACCCCCGGGGGGCGGGTTGGACTATGGCTACACCTTC. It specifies CSAPPGGGLDYGYTF.

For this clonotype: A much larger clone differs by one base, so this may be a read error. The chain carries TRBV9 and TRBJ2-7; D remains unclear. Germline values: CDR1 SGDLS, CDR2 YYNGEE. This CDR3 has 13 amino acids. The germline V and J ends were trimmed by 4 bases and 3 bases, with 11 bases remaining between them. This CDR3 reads CASSIGSYYEQYF. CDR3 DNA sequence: TGTGCCAGCAGCATAGGCAGCTACTACGAGCAGTACTTC.

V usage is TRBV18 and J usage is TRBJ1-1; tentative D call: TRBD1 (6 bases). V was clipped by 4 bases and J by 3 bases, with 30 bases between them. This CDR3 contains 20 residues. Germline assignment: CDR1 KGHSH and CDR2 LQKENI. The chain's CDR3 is CASSHVAIIRIQGGHTEAFF. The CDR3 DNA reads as TGTGCCAGCTCACACGTCGCCATAATAAGGATACAGGGAGGGCACACTGAAGCTTTCTTT.